The T cell receptor beta chain under discussion was sequenced for a study of blood T cell repertoires in COVID-19. Study summary: Samples came from the United States, Italy and Spain, spanning acute and convalescent COVID-19.

Study processing details: Amplifying reference gene primers gave estimates of nucleated cell counts. Repertoires were generated with immunoSEQ multiplex PCR, while TCRdb's copy carries only in-frame clones and drops some. That table gives V, J and clone size, and the DNA gave D and trimming. Of 400,000 to 550,000 clones in the sample, around 90% are singletons; the top ten hold about 2%. Participants' reported clinical history set cohort assignment. This CDR3 is 12 amino acids long. Germline CDR1 reads SGHVS; CDR2 reads FQNEAQ. V was pared by 5 bases and J by 7 bases, with 3 bases of the junction left unmatched.

The chain joins TRBV7-8 to TRBJ1-1, with TRBD1 matching 8 bases. The material sequenced was PBMCs or T cells enriched from blood (not recorded which). This receptor was taken from a woman aged 18 to 35 with acute COVID-19. CDR3 residues: CASSLTGDEAFF. The CDR3 DNA sequence: TGTGCCAGCAGCCTGACAGGGGATGAAGCTTTCTTT. Combining the CDR3 with reference TRBV7-8 and TRBJ1-1 gives the whole variable domain GAGVSQSPRYKVAKRGQDVALRCDPISGHVSLFWYQQALGQGPEFLTYFQNEAQLDKSGLPSDRFFAERPEGSVSTLKIQRTQQEDSAVYLCASSLTGDEAFFGQGTRLTVV.